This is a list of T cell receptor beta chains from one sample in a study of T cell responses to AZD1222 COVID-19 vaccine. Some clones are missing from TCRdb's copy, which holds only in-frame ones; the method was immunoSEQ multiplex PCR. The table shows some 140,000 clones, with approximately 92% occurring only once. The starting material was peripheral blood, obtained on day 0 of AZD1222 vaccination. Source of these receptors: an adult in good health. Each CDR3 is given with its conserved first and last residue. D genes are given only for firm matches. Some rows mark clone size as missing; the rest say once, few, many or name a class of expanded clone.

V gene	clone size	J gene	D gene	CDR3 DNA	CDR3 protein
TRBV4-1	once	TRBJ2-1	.	TGCGCCAGCAGCTCCCGGGACGCCAACAATGAGCAGTTCTTC	CASSSRDANNEQFF
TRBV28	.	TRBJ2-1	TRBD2	TGTGCCAGCAGCCCCACTAGCGGGATCACTTTCTTC	CASSPTSGITFF
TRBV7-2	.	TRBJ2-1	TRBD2	TGTGCCAGCAGCTCGAGACTCATAGCGGGAGGGTCCTACAATGAGCAGTTCTTC	CASSSRLIAGGSYNEQFF
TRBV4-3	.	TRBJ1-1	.	TGCGCCAGCAGCCAAGAGAGGGCCAGACCGAACACTGAAGCTTTCTTT	CASSQERARPNTEAFF
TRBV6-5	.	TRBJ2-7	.	TGTGCCAGCCTAGAATACGAGCAGTACTTC	CASLEYEQYF
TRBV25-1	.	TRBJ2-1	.	TGTGCCAGCAGTGCCGGGACATCCTTCAATGAGCAGTTCTTC	CASSAGTSFNEQFF
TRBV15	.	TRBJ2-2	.	TGTGCCACCAGCTCCAAACAGGGCACCGGGGAGCTGTTTTTT	CATSSKQGTGELFF
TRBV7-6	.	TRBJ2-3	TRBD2	TGTGCCAGCAGCTTAGGAGTACTAGCGCGGGCAGATACGCAGTATTTT	CASSLGVLARADTQYF
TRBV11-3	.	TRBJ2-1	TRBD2	TGTGCCAGCAGCTCCGGACTAGCGGGGTACAATGAGCAGTTCTTC	CASSSGLAGYNEQFF
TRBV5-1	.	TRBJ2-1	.	TGCGCGGCACGGGGGGCCGGCAATGAGCAGTTCTTC	CAARGAGNEQFF
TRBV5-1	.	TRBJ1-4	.	TGCGCCAGCAGCTTTGCAACTAATGAAAAACTGTTTTTT	CASSFATNEKLFF
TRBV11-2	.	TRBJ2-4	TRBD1	TGTGCCAGCAGCCCCGGGACAGGGGGCGCGAACATTCAGTACTTC	CASSPGTGGANIQYF
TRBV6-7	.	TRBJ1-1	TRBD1	TGTGCCAGCAGTCCAACCGGGACAGGGAGTACTGAAGCTTTCTTT	CASSPTGTGSTEAFF
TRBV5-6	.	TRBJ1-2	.	TGTGCCAGCAGCTTGGGGAAGGGACTAGCTAACTATGGCTACACCTTC	CASSLGKGLANYGYTF
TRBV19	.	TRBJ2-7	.	TGTGCCAGTAGTACCCCTAGGAGCTCCTACGAGCAGTACTTC	CASSTPRSSYEQYF
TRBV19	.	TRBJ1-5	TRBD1	TGTGCCAGTAGCCCACCCCGGGACAGTAGCAATCAGCCCCAGCATTTT	CASSPPRDSSNQPQHF
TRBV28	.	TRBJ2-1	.	TGTGCCAGCAGTCCACTAGAGGGCCACAATGAGCAGTTCTTC	CASSPLEGHNEQFF
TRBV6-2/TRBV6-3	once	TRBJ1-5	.	TGTGCCAGCAGTTACTCACGGGGGGGTCAGCCCCAGCATTTT	CASSYSRGGQPQHF
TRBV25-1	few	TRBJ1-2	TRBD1	TGTGCCAGCAGTGCTCAGGGGGCGCGAGGCTACACCTTC	CASSAQGARGYTF
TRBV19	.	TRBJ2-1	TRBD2	TGTGCCAGTACCCGATGGAGTGGGGAGCGGGGTGGTAAAGAGCAGTTCTTC	CASTRWSGERGGKEQFF
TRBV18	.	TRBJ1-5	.	TGTGCCAGCTCACCCCCACAGGAGCCCCAGCATTTT	CASSPPQEPQHF
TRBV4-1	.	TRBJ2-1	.	TGCGCCAGCAGCCAAAGGGGGTACTCGAGCTCCTACAATGAGCAGTTCTTC	CASSQRGYSSSYNEQFF
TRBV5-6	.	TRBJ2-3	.	TGTGCCAGCTTTCCCCCTGGGACCGGGGGCACAGATACGCAGTATTTT	CASFPPGTGGTDTQYF
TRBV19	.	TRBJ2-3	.	TGTGCCAGTACACCTCCGGGCACAGATACGCAGTATTTT	CASTPPGTDTQYF
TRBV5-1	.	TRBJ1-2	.	TGCGCCAGCAGCTTGGGAGGGTACGGCTACACCTTC	CASSLGGYGYTF
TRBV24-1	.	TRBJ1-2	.	TGTGCCACCAGTGACGAGGACAGCCTCTATGGCTACACCTTC	CATSDEDSLYGYTF